The entry below gives a single T cell receptor beta chain sequence along with its context. The data belong to a study of T cells in localized non-small cell lung cancer. Sequencing was performed with immunoSEQ multiplex PCR; in TCRdb, only in-frame clones are kept and a portion is missing. Of roughly 8,000 clones listed, under 95% are singletons. Germline trimming cut 7 bases from V and 2 bases from J; bases unmatched to any gene: 2. In germline, CDR1 is SGHAT, CDR2 FQNNGV. The CDR3 contains 13 residues. Sequencing was performed on peripheral blood mononuclear cells, taken before any cancer treatment. The sequence was obtained from an older male donor with stage II lung adenocarcinoma. The V gene is TRBV11-2, the J gene TRBJ1-2; 9 bases are shared with TRBD1. In DNA, the CDR3 is TGTGCCAGCATTACAGGGGGCAACTATGGCTACACCTTC. Its translation: CASITGGNYGYTF.